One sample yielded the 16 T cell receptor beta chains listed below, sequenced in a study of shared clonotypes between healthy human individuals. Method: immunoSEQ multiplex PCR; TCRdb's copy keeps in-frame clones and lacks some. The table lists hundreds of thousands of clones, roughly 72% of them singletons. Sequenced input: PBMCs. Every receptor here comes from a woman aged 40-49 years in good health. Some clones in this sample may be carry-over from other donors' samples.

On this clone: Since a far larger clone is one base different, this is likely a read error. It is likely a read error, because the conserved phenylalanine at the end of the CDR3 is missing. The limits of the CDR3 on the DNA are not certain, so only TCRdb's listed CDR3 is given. CDR3: CARSLAPGTSVPWPL. The V call is TRBV5-3, the J call TRBJ2-7; the tabulated D call, TRBD2, remains unverified against the DNA. TRBV5-3 is sorted into the ORF group, with uncertain function. Including both end residues, the CDR3 is 15 amino acids long.

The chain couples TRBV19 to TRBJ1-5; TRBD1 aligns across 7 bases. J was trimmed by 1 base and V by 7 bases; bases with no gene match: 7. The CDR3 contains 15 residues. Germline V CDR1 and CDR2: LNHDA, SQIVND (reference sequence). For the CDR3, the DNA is TGTGCCAGTACCCCCGGACAGGAAAGCAATCAGCCCCAGCATTTT. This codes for CASTPGQESNQPQHF.

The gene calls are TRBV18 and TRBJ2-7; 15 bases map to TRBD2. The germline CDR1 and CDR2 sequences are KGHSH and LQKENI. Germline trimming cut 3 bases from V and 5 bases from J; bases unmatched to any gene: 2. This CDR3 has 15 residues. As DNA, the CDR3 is TGTGCCAGCTCACCGGGGACTAGCGGGAGGAACGAGCAGTACTTC. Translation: CASSPGTSGRNEQYF. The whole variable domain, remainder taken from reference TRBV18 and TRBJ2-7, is NAGVMQNPRHLVRRRGQEARLRCSPMKGHSHVYWYRQLPEEGLKFMVYLQKENIIDESGMPKERFSAEFPKEGPSILRIQQVVRGDSAAYFCASSPGTSGRNEQYFGPGTRLTVT.

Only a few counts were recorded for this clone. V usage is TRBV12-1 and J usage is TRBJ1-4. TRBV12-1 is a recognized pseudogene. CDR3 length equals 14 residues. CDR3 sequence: CASSQGASREKLFF. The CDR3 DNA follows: TGTGCCAGCAGTCAAGGCGCGAGTCGTGAAAAACTGTTTTTT.

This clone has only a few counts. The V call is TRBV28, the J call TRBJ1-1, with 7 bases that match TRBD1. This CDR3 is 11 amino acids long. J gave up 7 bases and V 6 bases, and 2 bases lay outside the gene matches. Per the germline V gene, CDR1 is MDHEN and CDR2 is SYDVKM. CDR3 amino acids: CASRDRSEAFF. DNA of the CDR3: TGTGCCAGCAGGGACAGGAGTGAAGCTTTCTTT.

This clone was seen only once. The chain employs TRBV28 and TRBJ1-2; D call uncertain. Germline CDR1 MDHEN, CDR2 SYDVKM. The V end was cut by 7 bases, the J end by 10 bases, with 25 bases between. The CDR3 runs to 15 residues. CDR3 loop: CASTSPSVGRRIYTF. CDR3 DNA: TGTGCCAGCACCTCCCCCTCGGTCGGTCGAAGGATCTACACCTTC.

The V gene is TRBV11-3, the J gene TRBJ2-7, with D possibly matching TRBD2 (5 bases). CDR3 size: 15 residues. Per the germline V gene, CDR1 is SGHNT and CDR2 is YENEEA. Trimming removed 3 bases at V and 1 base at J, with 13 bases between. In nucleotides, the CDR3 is TGTGCCAGCAGCTTCGACCCTACTAGTTCCTACGAGCAGTACTTC. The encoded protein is CASSFDPTSSYEQYF.

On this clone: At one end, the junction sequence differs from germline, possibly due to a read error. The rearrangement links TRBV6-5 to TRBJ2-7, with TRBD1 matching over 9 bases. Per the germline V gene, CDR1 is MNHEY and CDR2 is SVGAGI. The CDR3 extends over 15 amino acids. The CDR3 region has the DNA TGTGCCAGCAGTACGCCCCGGACAGGGGTCTACGGGCAGTACTTC. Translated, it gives CASSTPRTGVYGQYF.

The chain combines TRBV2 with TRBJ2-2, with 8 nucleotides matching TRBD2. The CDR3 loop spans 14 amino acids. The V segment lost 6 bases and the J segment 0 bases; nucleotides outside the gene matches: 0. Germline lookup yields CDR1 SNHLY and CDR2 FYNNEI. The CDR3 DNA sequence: TGTGCCAGCAGGGGACTAGCGAACACCGGGGAGCTGTTTTTT. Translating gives CASRGLANTGELFF. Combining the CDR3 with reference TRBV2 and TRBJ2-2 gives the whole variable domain EPEVTQTPSHQVTQMGQEVILRCVPISNHLYFYWYRQILGQKVEFLVSFYNNEISEKSEIFDDQFSVERPDGSNFTLKIRSTKLEDSAMYFCASRGLANTGELFFGEGSRLTVL.

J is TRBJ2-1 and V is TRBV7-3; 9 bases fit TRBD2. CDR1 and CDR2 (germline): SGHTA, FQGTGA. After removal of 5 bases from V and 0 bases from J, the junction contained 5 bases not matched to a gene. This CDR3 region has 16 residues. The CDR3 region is CASSAHSGGSYNEQFF. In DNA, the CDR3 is TGTGCCAGCAGCGCCCATAGCGGGGGCTCCTACAATGAGCAGTTCTTC.

This CDR3 is CASETGNTEAFF. The CDR3 DNA sequence: TGTGCCAGCGAAACAGGGAACACTGAAGCTTTCTTT. The chain combines TRBV28 with TRBJ1-1, with D maybe TRBD1 (5 bases). CDR3 length: 12 residues. V was cut by 8 bases and J by 1 base, with 8 bases left in between. Germline CDR1 MDHEN, CDR2 SYDVKM.

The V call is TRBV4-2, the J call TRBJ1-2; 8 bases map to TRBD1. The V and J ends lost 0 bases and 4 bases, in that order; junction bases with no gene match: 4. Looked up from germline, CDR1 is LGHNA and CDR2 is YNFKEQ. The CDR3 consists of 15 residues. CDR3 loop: CASSQDGDRGYGYTF. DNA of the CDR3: TGTGCCAGCAGCCAAGATGGTGACAGGGGCTATGGCTACACCTTC.

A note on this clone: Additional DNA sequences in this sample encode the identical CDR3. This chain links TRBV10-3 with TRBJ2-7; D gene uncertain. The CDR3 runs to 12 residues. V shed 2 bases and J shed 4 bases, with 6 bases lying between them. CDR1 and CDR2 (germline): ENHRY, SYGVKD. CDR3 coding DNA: TGTGCCATCAGTGAGCTGAGTTACGAGCAGTACTTC. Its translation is CAISELSYEQYF.

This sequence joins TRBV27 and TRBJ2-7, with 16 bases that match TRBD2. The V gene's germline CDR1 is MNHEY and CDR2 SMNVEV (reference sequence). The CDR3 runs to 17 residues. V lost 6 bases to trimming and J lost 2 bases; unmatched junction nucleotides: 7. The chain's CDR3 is CASRPWGLAGGPYEQYF. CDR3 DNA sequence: TGTGCCAGCAGACCTTGGGGACTAGCGGGAGGGCCCTACGAGCAGTACTTC.

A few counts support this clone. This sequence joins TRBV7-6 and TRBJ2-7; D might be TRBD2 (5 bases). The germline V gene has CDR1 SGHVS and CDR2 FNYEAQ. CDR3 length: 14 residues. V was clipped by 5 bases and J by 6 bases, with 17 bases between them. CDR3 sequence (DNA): TGTGCCAGCAGCCCGGCGGCTAGCCCATCCGAGCAGTACTTC. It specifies CASSPAASPSEQYF.

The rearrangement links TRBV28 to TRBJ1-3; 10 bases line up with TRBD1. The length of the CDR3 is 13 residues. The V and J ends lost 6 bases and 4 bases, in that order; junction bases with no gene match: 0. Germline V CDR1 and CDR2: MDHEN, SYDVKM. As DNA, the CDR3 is TGTGCCAGCAGGACAGGGGGCGGAAACACCATATATTTT. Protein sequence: CASRTGGGNTIYF.